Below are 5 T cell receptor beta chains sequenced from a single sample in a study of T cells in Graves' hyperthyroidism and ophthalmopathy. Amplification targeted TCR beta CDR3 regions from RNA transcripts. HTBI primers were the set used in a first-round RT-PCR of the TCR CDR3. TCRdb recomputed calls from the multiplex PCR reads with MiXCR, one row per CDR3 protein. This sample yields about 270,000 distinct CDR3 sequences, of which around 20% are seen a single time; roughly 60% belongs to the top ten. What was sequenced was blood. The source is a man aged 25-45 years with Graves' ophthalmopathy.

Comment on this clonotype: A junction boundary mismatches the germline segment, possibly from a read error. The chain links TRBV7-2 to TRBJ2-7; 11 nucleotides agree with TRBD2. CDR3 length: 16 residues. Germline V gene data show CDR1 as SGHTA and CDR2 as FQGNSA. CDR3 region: CASSSDSGRASYGQYF. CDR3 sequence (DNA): TGTGCCAGCAGCTCAGATAGCGGGAGGGCCTCCTACGGGCAGTACTTC.

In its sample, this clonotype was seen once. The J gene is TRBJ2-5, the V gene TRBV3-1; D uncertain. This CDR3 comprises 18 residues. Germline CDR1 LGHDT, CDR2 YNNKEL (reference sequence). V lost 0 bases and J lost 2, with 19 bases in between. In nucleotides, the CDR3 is TGTGCCAGCAGCCAAGATTTGCTTTCCTACTCAGCTCAAGAGACCCAGTACTTC. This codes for CASSQDLLSYSAQETQYF.

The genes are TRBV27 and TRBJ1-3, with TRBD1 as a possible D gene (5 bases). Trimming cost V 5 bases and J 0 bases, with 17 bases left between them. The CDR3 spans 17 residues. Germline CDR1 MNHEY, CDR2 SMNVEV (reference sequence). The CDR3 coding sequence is TGTGCCAGCAGTCCCGGGACGGTTCTAGGCTCTGGAAACACCATATATTTT. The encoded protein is CASSPGTVLGSGNTIYF.

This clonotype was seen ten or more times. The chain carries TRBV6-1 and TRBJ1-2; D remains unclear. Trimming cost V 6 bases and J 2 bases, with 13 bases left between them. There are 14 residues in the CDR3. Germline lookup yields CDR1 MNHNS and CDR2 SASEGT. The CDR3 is CASRSGGGNYGYTF. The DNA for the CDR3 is TGTGCCAGCAGGTCCGGCGGAGGGAACTATGGCTACACCTTC.

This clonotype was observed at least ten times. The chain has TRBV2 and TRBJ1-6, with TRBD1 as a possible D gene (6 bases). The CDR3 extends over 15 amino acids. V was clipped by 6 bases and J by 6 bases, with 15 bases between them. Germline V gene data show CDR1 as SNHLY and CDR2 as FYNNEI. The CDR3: CASRQNGQPNSPLHF. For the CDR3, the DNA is TGTGCCAGCAGGCAAAATGGACAGCCTAATTCACCCCTCCACTTT.